These 30 T cell receptor beta chains came from one sample sequenced in a study of response to subunit inactivated influenza vaccine. TCRdb reprocessed the RT-PCR reads via MiXCR and lists one record per CDR3 protein. The repertoire holds 600,000 to 850,000 distinct CDR3 sequences, with approximately 15% as singletons. Material: PBMCs from blood, obtained roughly 2 weeks before vaccination. The receptors were sampled from a man aged 50-59 years who received an inactivated influenza vaccine.

Only a few counts were recorded for this clonotype. The rearrangement uses TRBV18 and TRBJ2-7; D may be TRBD1 (5 bases). V was clipped by 3 bases and J by 5 bases, with 11 bases between them. Germline V gene data show CDR1 as KGHSH and CDR2 as LQKENI. The CDR3 extends over 13 amino acids. CDR3 nucleotides: TGTGCCAGCTCACCCCCCTCCAGGGACGAGCAGTACTTC. It is translated as CASSPPSRDEQYF. Looking up the rest from reference TRBV18 and TRBJ2-7 gives the full variable domain: NAGVMQNPRHLVRRRGQEARLRCSPMKGHSHVYWYRQLPEEGLKFMVYLQKENIIDESGMPKERFSAEFPKEGPSILRIQQVVRGDSAAYFCASSPPSRDEQYFGPGTRLTVT.

The V gene is TRBV19, the J gene TRBJ2-2; 8 bases fit TRBD1. The CDR3 consists of 15 residues. The junction had 2 bases not matched to a gene; V was cut back by 1 base and J by 4 bases. Per the germline V gene, CDR1 is LNHDA and CDR2 is SQIVND (reference sequence). CDR3 loop: CASSIGQGSTGELFF. Here the CDR3 DNA reads TGTGCCAGTAGTATAGGACAGGGGTCCACCGGGGAGCTGTTTTTT.

This clonotype was recorded many times. The gene calls are TRBV25-1 and TRBJ2-7, with no clear D. The CDR3 totals 12 residues. Germline V gene data show CDR1 as MGHDK and CDR2 as SYGVNS. V lost 4 bases and J 2 bases, leaving 6 bases between the germline ends. The DNA of the CDR3 is TGTGCCAGCAGTGCAGTTACCTACGAGCAGTACTTC. It translates to CASSAVTYEQYF.

V usage is TRBV30 and J usage is TRBJ2-3; D not resolved. This CDR3 contains 14 residues. The germline V gene encodes CDR1 GTSNPN and CDR2 SVGIG (reference sequence). V was shortened by 4 bases and J by 0 bases, with 11 bases between the two germline ends. In DNA form, the CDR3 reads TGTGCCTGGAAGTTGGGCCGTAGCACAGATACGCAGTATTTT. Its protein product is CAWKLGRSTDTQYF.

This clonotype was seen more than once but under ten times. J is TRBJ1-1 and V is TRBV7-8; D may be TRBD1 (6 bases). Trimming shortened V by 1 base and J by 11 bases, and 14 bases separated the two germline ends. The CDR3 sequence is 13 residues long. Looked up from germline, CDR1 is SGHVS and CDR2 is FQNEAQ. CDR3 coding DNA: TGTGCCAGCAGCTTAGACTCAGGGGCACGGGCTTTCTTT. Translation: CASSLDSGARAFF.

A few counts support this clonotype. The CDR3 sequence: CASSVLAGFQETQYF. The CDR3, as DNA: TGTGCCAGCAGTGTGTTAGCGGGGTTCCAAGAGACCCAGTACTTC. The chain links TRBV6-2 or TRBV6-3 to TRBJ2-5; 8 bases align to TRBD2. The CDR3 runs to 15 residues. Germline lookup yields CDR1 MNHEY and CDR2 SVGEGT. With 5 bases clipped from V and 1 base from J, the junction kept 6 bases outside the gene matches.

This clonotype occurred many times. The genes are TRBV29-1 and TRBJ2-7; the D call may be TRBD1 or TRBD2 (6 bases each). V was shortened by 7 bases and J by 4 bases, with 20 bases between the two germline ends. Germline lookup yields CDR1 SQVTM and CDR2 ANQGSEA. The CDR3 consists of 14 residues. This chain's CDR3 is CSAIGGQGSYEQYF. CDR3 bases: TGCAGCGCCATAGGAGGGCAGGGGAGTTACGAGCAGTACTTC.

The chain couples TRBV11-1 to TRBJ2-2, with 8 bases fitting TRBD2. With V trimmed by 6 bases and J by 1 base, 13 bases remained unmatched. Germline CDR1 SGHAT, CDR2 FQDESV (reference sequence). The CDR3 loop spans 18 amino acids. The DNA for the CDR3 is TGTGCCAGCAGGCTTCCCTTTCGTCTAGCGGGGAACACCGGGGAGCTGTTTTTT. It codes for CASRLPFRLAGNTGELFF.

The rearrangement joins TRBV29-1 to TRBJ1-1; 8 bases line up with TRBD1. Trimming took 6 bases from V and 4 from J; bases not matched to a gene: 4. CDR1 SQVTM and CDR2 ANQGSEA come from the germline V gene. The CDR3 is 12 residues long. The CDR3 loop is CSVGQGITEAFF. CDR3 nucleotides: TGCAGCGTAGGACAGGGAATCACTGAAGCTTTCTTT.

This clonotype was detected only a few times. The genes are TRBV12-3 or TRBV12-4 and TRBJ1-1; D is ambiguous. Trimming took 6 bases from V and 8 from J, leaving 10 bases between them. The CDR3 contains 11 residues. This CDR3 is CASRDWKEAFF. The CDR3 coding sequence is TGTGCCAGCAGGGACTGGAAGGAAGCTTTCTTT.

This clonotype was seen only a few times. The chain joins TRBV5-1 to TRBJ2-7; 8 bases match TRBD1. This CDR3 comprises 14 residues. The ends lost 0 bases at V and 7 bases at J; junction bases unmatched: 6. Germline V gene sequence: CDR1 SGHRS, CDR2 YFSETQ. The CDR3 DNA reads TGCGCCAGCAGCTTGGTTGACAGGGGTTGGGAGCAGTACTTC. Translating it yields CASSLVDRGWEQYF.

This chain links TRBV19 with TRBJ2-5, with 7 bases lining up with TRBD2. The CDR3 covers 13 residues. Germline V CDR1 and CDR2: LNHDA, SQIVND (reference sequence). V trimming: 6 bases; J trimming: 5 bases; junction bases outside the gene matches: 6. CDR3 sequence: CASRGRGSETQYF. The CDR3 nucleotides read TGTGCCAGTAGGGGGAGGGGTAGTGAGACCCAGTACTTC. The full variable domain, with the rest looked up from reference TRBV19 and TRBJ2-5, is DGGITQSPKYLFRKEGQNVTLSCEQNLNHDAMYWYRQDPGQGLRLIYYSQIVNDFQKGDIAEGYSVSREKKESFPLTVTSAQKNPTAFYLCASRGRGSETQYFGPGTRLLVL.

This clonotype was picked up a small number of times. This chain links TRBV3-1 with TRBJ2-1; unclear D gene. Germline CDR1 is LGHDT and CDR2 is YNNKEL (reference sequence). This CDR3 comprises 11 residues. Trimming cost V 4 bases and J 10 bases, with 8 bases left between them. Written as DNA, the CDR3 is TGTGCCAGCAGCCGGACCGGCGAGCAGTTCTTC. It translates to CASSRTGEQFF.

The sample holds a few counts of this clonotype. The V gene is TRBV19, the J gene TRBJ2-2; D is undetermined. There are 14 residues in the CDR3. Deletions cut 8 bases from V and 0 bases from J, with 10 bases between. Per germline, CDR1 LNHDA and CDR2 SQIVND (reference sequence). In nucleotides, the CDR3 is TGTGCCAGTGAGGCCAGCGCGAACACCGGGGAGCTGTTTTTT. Amino acid sequence: CASEASANTGELFF.

Comments on this clonotype: A clone one base away is much larger, so this may be a read error. CDR3 bases: TGCGCCAGCAGCTTGGAGACTAACTTCGAGCAGTACTTC. Residues: CASSLETNFEQYF. The chain uses TRBV5-1 and TRBJ2-7; D may be TRBD2 (5 bases). The germline V gene has CDR1 SGHRS and CDR2 YFSETQ. This CDR3 has 13 amino acids. The V and J ends lost 0 bases and 6 bases respectively, with 10 bases between them.

This clonotype appeared many times. The chain carries TRBV6-4 and TRBJ2-7, with D maybe TRBD2 (6 bases). The germline V gene has CDR1 MRHNA and CDR2 SNTAGT. The CDR3 consists of 15 residues. The ends were cut back, 0 bases at V and 1 base at J, with 10 bases in the middle. CDR3 sequence (DNA): TGTGCCAGCAGTGACTCTGGGAGGAGGTCCTACGAGCAGTACTTC. This sequence encodes CASSDSGRRSYEQYF.

The chain uses TRBV20-1 and TRBJ2-7; maybe TRBD1 (5 bases). With 5 bases removed from V and 1 base from J, the gap between germline ends came to 12 bases. Germline V gene lookup returns CDR1 DFQATT and CDR2 SNEGSKA (reference sequence). The CDR3 contains 13 residues. The CDR3: CSAARQISYEQYF. Written as DNA, the CDR3 is TGCAGTGCTGCCCGACAGATATCCTACGAGCAGTACTTC.

This clonotype has a handful of counts. The V gene is TRBV6-1, the J gene TRBJ1-5; D remains ambiguous. Germline lookup yields CDR1 MNHNS and CDR2 SASEGT. The V and J ends lost 11 bases and 0 bases respectively, with 17 bases between them. CDR3 size: 15 residues. The CDR3 DNA reads TGTGCCGCCTCGGGTCCAGGTTATAGCAATCAGCCCCAGCATTTT. This translates into CAASGPGYSNQPQHF.

A few counts support this clonotype. The chain links TRBV7-2 to TRBJ1-1, with 9 bases that match TRBD1. V lost 5 bases to trimming and J lost 1 base; unmatched junction nucleotides: 5. Germline loops: CDR1 SGHTA, CDR2 FQGNSA. CDR3 length: 15 amino acids. The CDR3: CASSPTGGSNTEAFF. The CDR3 bases are TGTGCCAGCAGCCCCACAGGGGGCTCGAACACTGAAGCTTTCTTT.

The genes are TRBV10-3 and TRBJ2-1; no reliable D call. The CDR3 contains 11 residues. V gave up 3 bases and J gave up 9 bases, with 6 bases separating them. Germline-derived CDR1 and CDR2 are ENHRY and SYGVKD. The CDR3 spells CAISERLEQFF. In DNA form, the CDR3 reads TGTGCCATCAGTGAACGCCTTGAGCAGTTCTTC.

This clonotype was seen a handful of times. J is TRBJ2-7 and V is TRBV5-1; D ambiguous. The germline V gene has CDR1 SGHRS and CDR2 YFSETQ. The CDR3 spans 15 residues. Between the trimmed V and J ends, which lost 0 bases and 1 base, there was a span of 11 bases. The CDR3 region has the DNA TGCGCCAGCAGCTTGGAAATGGGCAGGTCCTACGAGCAGTACTTC. Its protein is CASSLEMGRSYEQYF.

There are many counts of this clonotype. The chain carries TRBV5-1 and TRBJ2-2, with TRBD1 as a possible D gene (6 bases). CDR3 length: 13 amino acids. V shed 4 bases and J shed 7 bases, with 11 bases lying between them. In germline, CDR1 is SGHRS, CDR2 YFSETQ. This CDR3 reads CASSPTGIGELFF. The CDR3, as DNA: TGCGCCAGCAGCCCTACAGGGATCGGGGAGCTGTTTTTT.

V gene TRBV11-2 combines with J gene TRBJ2-7; possible D gene TRBD2, 5 bases. The V and J ends lost 8 bases and 6 bases respectively, with 5 bases between them. CDR1 and CDR2 from the germline V gene are SGHAT and FQNNGV. The CDR3 is 9 residues long. The CDR3 DNA sequence: TGTGCCAGCGGGAGCGAGCAGTACTTC. Protein sequence: CASGSEQYF.

This clonotype was seen repeatedly, ten times or more. This chain joins TRBV24-1 and TRBJ1-2, with D maybe TRBD1 (5 bases). Germline-derived CDR1 and CDR2 are KGHDR and SFDVKD. This CDR3 spans 13 amino acids. Trimming cost V 9 bases and J 8 bases, with 18 bases left between them. CDR3 sequence: CATADPVKGGYTF. CDR3 DNA: TGTGCCACCGCGGACCCCGTGAAGGGGGGCTACACCTTC.

This sequence joins TRBV28 and TRBJ1-5; D unclear. The V and J ends lost 3 bases and 4 bases respectively, with 7 bases between them. Germline values: CDR1 MDHEN, CDR2 SYDVKM. The CDR3 is 13 amino acids. The CDR3 region is CASSFLQNQPQHF. The CDR3 coding sequence is TGTGCCAGCAGTTTCCTACAGAATCAGCCCCAGCATTTT.

This clonotype has ten or more counts. This sequence joins TRBV12-3 or TRBV12-4 and TRBJ2-5; a possible D gene is TRBD2 (5 bases). The V gene lost 5 bases and the J gene lost 9 bases, with 16 bases spanning the gap. The CDR3 is 13 amino acids. The CDR3 DNA reads as TGTGCCAGCAGTCTGGACCCGCGAGCGGCCCAGTACTTC. Protein: CASSLDPRAAQYF.

There are a few counts of this clonotype. The V gene is TRBV5-1, the J gene TRBJ2-7; 9 bases fit TRBD2. The ends lost 3 bases at V and 2 bases at J; junction bases unmatched: 6. The germline gives CDR1 SGHRS, CDR2 YFSETQ. This CDR3 region has 15 residues. CDR3 in DNA: TGCGCCAGCAGCTATGTTGCGGGAGGGCCCTACGAGCAGTACTTC. Translation: CASSYVAGGPYEQYF.

This clonotype has only a few counts. The chain links TRBV18 to TRBJ2-3, with 7 bases aligning to TRBD1. The V and J ends lost 5 bases and 0 bases, in that order; junction bases with no gene match: 11. Germline-derived CDR1 and CDR2 are KGHSH and LQKENI. The CDR3 is 17 residues long. This CDR3 reads CASSTVTGAASTDTQYF. In DNA form, the CDR3 reads TGTGCCAGCTCAACCGTCACAGGGGCAGCTAGCACAGATACGCAGTATTTT.

This clonotype came up a few times. The chain uses TRBV30 and TRBJ1-2; no clear D gene. CDR1 is GTSNPN and CDR2 is SVGIG in the germline V gene (reference sequence). V was cut by 6 bases and J by 6 bases, with 17 bases left in between. The CDR3 is 13 amino acids. CDR3 loop: CACNGGEADGYTF. The CDR3 nucleotides are TGTGCCTGTAACGGCGGTGAGGCCGATGGCTACACCTTC. Full variable domain (outside the CDR3, taken from reference TRBV30 and TRBJ1-2): SQTIHQWPATLVQPVGSPLSLECTVEGTSNPNLYWYRQAAGRGLQLLFYSVGIGQISSEVPQNLSASRPQDRQFILSSKKLLLSDSGFYLCACNGGEADGYTFGSGTRLTVV.

This clonotype has at least ten counts. This chain uses TRBV24-1 with TRBJ2-2, with D possibly being TRBD1 (6 bases). The germline V and J ends were trimmed by 6 bases and 2 bases, with 12 bases remaining between them. The length of the CDR3 is 15 residues. Germline V gives CDR1 KGHDR, CDR2 SFDVKD. CDR3 protein: CATSLSQGNTGELFF. CDR3 nucleotides: TGTGCCACCAGTTTGTCACAGGGAAACACCGGGGAGCTGTTTTTT.